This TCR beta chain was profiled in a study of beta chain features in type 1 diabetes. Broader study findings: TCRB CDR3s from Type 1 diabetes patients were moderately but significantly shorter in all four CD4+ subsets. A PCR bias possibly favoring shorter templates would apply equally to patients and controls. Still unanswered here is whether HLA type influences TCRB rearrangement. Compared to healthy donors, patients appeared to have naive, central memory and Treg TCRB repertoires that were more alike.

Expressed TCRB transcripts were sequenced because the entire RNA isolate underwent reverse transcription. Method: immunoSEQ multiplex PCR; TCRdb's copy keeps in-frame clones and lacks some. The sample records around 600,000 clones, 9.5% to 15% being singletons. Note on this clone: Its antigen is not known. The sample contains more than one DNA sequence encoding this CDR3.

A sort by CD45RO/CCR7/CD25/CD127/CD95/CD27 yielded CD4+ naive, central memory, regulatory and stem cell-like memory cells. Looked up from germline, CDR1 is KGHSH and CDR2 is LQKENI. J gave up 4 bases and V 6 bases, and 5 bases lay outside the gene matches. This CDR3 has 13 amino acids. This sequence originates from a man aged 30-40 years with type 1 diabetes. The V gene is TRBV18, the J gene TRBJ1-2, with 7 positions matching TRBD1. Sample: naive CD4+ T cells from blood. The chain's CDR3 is CASSQDRTYGYTF. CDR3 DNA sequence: TGTGCCAGCTCTCAGGACAGGACCTATGGCTACACCTTC.